Described below is a single TCR beta chain sequence and its context. Per the germline V gene, CDR1 is MNHEY and CDR2 is SVGAGI. With 7 bases removed from V and 5 bases from J, the gap between germline ends came to 14 bases. The CDR3 covers 13 residues. The source of the sample is a study of tumor-infiltrating lymphocytes in localized non-small cell lung cancer. Using immunoSEQ multiplex PCR, the repertoire was profiled, and TCRdb retains in-frame clones only, with some absent. The sample lists 5,500 to 8,000 clones, about 70% occurring once. This sequence was found in a human donor with non-small cell lung cancer. V is TRBV6-5 and J is TRBJ2-5; perhaps TRBD1 as D (5 bases). Sequencing was done on a sample of uninvolved lung tissue not adjacent to the tumor. In DNA, the CDR3 is TGTGCCAGCACTGGGGCCGGCAGGGAGACCCAGTACTTC. Protein: CASTGAGRETQYF.